The rows below give T cell receptor beta chains drawn from one sample of a study of control samples from healthy donors and cancer patients. Produced via immunoSEQ multiplex PCR; TCRdb's table is partial and in-frame only. Of 390,000 or so clones in the sample, around 90% were seen once. The sequenced material came from PBMCs. These receptors came from a man aged 40-49 years with head and neck cancer. The CDR3 runs from the conserved cysteine through the conserved F or W. D genes are given only for firm matches. A clone size is listed for some rows: how often the clone was seen (once, few, many), or a class if it is expanded.

j_call v_call clone_size d_call cdr3_nt cdr3_aa
TRBJ1-2 TRBV19 . . TGTGCCAGTAGTATACTGCTCACAGATTTCTATGGCTACACCTTC CASSILLTDFYGYTF
TRBJ1-2 TRBV7-9 . . TGTGCCAGTCTCCGAGGACTCATCGAGGGTTACACCTTC CASLRGLIEGYTF
TRBJ2-2 TRBV7-9 . TRBD1 TGTGCCAGCAGCTCTCATCCGGGACAGGCGAACACCGGGGAGCTGTTTTTT CASSSHPGQANTGELFF
TRBJ2-5 TRBV29-1 . . TGCAGCGTTGTCTGGTACCAAGAGACCCAGTACTTC CSVVWYQETQYF
TRBJ2-3 TRBV27 . . TGTGCCAGCAGTCGGACAAATACCGGGAGCACAGATACGCAGTATTTT CASSRTNTGSTDTQYF
TRBJ1-2 TRBV4-1 . TRBD1 TGCGCCAGCAGCCAAAACCCAAGGGGGCTTGACTATGGCTACACCTTC CASSQNPRGLDYGYTF
TRBJ2-2 TRBV6-4 . . TGTGCCAGCAGTGACTCAATAAACACCGGGGAGCTGTTTTTT CASSDSINTGELFF
TRBJ2-1 TRBV5-6 . TRBD1 TGTGCCAGCAGCTTCGGGACAGGGATCTACAATGAGCAGTTCTTC CASSFGTGIYNEQFF
TRBJ1-5 TRBV9 . TRBD1 TGTGCCAGCAGCGCAACCGGGACAGAGAATCAGCCCCAGCATTTT CASSATGTENQPQHF
TRBJ1-2 TRBV9 . . TGTGCCAGCAGCCCCAGGACAGACTATGGCTACACCTTC CASSPRTDYGYTF
TRBJ2-1 TRBV19 . . TGTGCCAGCTCCGGGACTGAGGCCTTTGATGAGCAGTTCTTC CASSGTEAFDEQFF
TRBJ2-2 TRBV6-1 . . TGTGCCAGCAGTGAAGGGGGGGCAGGCGCCGGGGAGCTGTTTTTT CASSEGGAGAGELFF
TRBJ2-7 TRBV28 . . TGTGCCAGCAGTCTCTACCGGGACGGAGCCTACGAGCAGTACTTC CASSLYRDGAYEQYF
TRBJ2-5 TRBV3-1/TRBV3-2 . . TGTGCCAGCAGCCAAGCCTTAGCACCGGGCGAGACCCAGTACTTC CASSQALAPGETQYF
TRBJ1-5 TRBV18 . . TGTGCCAGCTCACCAGACGACATGGGTAGCCAGCATTTT CASSPDDMGSQHF
TRBJ2-7 TRBV28 . TRBD1 TGTGCCAGCATCCGGGACAGGGGATACTACGAGCAGTACTTC CASIRDRGYYEQYF
TRBJ2-2 TRBV9 few . TGTGCCAGCTGCGAAGGGGACACCGGGGAGCTGTTTTTT CASCEGDTGELFF
TRBJ1-4 TRBV7-8 . . TGTGCCAGCAGCCATTCGTCAGGGCCCACTAATGAAAAACTGTTTTTT CASSHSSGPTNEKLFF
TRBJ1-3 TRBV3-1/TRBV3-2 . . TGTGCCAGCAGCCAATTTGACAGTTCCTTTTACTCTGGAAACACCATATATTTT CASSQFDSSFYSGNTIYF
TRBJ2-7 TRBV30 . TRBD2 TGTGCCTGGGCGGGACTAGCGGGGGCTTCCTCCTACGAGCAGTACTTC CAWAGLAGASSYEQYF
TRBJ2-3 TRBV27 once TRBD1 TGTGCCAGCAGTACGTCCCGGGACAGGGGGATGGCGCAGTATTTT CASSTSRDRGMAQYF
TRBJ2-7 TRBV10-3 once . TGTGCCATAAAACAGGGCGACGAGCAGTACTTC CAIKQGDEQYF
TRBJ1-1 TRBV18 . TRBD1 TGTGCCAGCTCACCTTCCCAGGGGGCTGCTGAAGCTTTCTTT CASSPSQGAAEAFF
TRBJ2-1 TRBV15 . TRBD2 TGTGCCACCAGCAGGGATAGCGGGGGCTACAATGAGCAGTTCTTC CATSRDSGGYNEQFF
TRBJ2-7 TRBV28 . . TGTGCCAGCAGTTTATGGGTTGGGGTCGCCTACGAGCAGTACTTC CASSLWVGVAYEQYF
TRBJ1-5 TRBV19 few . TGTGCCAGTAGTATAGCTGGGGGGACAAAACATCAGCCCCAGCATTTT CASSIAGGTKHQPQHF
TRBJ2-3 TRBV6-1 . . TGTGCCAGCAGCTACGCGCGGGACACAGATACGCAGTATTTT CASSYARDTDTQYF
TRBJ2-3 TRBV7-9 few TRBD1 TGTGCCAGCAGCTATGAAGGGACAGTGGCCACAGATACGCAGTATTTT CASSYEGTVATDTQYF
TRBJ2-7 TRBV30 . . TGTGCCTGGAGGGGGGCCTACGAGCAGTACTTC CAWRGAYEQYF
TRBJ1-2 TRBV5-5 . . TGTGCCAGCAGCTTGGCGCCCGATGGCTACACCTTC CASSLAPDGYTF
TRBJ1-2 TRBV29-1 . . TGCAGCGTTGAACCCGGGACACCCTATAACTATGGCTACACCTTC CSVEPGTPYNYGYTF
TRBJ2-1 TRBV3-1/TRBV3-2 . TRBD2 TGTGCCAGCAGCCAGGGACTAGCGGACTACAATGAGCAGTTCTTC CASSQGLADYNEQFF
TRBJ1-4 TRBV5-4 . . TGTGCCAGCAGCTTGGTGGGAGAGGAAAAACTGTTTTTT CASSLVGEEKLFF
TRBJ2-5 TRBV12-3/TRBV12-4 . . TGTGCCAGCGCGCGGGAGACCCAGTACTTC CASARETQYF
TRBJ1-2 TRBV4-3 . . TGCGCCAGCAGCCAAGGTCCCGGGACGGACTATGGCTACACCTTC CASSQGPGTDYGYTF
TRBJ2-3 TRBV24-1 . TRBD2 TGTGCCACCAGTGACTCCCGGCTAGCGGGAAGCACAGATACGCAGTATTTT CATSDSRLAGSTDTQYF
TRBJ1-6 TRBV3-1/TRBV3-2 . . TGTGCCAGCAGCCAAGTAAACTCACCCCTCCACTTT CASSQVNSPLHF
TRBJ1-6 TRBV6-5 . . TGTGCCAGCACGGGCGGGGAATCACCCCTCCACTTT CASTGGESPLHF
TRBJ1-3 TRBV3-1/TRBV3-2 . . TGTGCCAGCAGCCACAATACAGGGAGCGGAAACACCATATATTTT CASSHNTGSGNTIYF
TRBJ1-2 TRBV11-2 few TRBD1 TGTGCCAGCAGCTTAGGGCCGACAGGGGGAATCGGTGGCTACACCTTC CASSLGPTGGIGGYTF
TRBJ1-2 TRBV6-2/TRBV6-3 . . TGTGCCAGCAGCCCCTCCCCGGGACTCGACTATGGCTACACCTTC CASSPSPGLDYGYTF
TRBJ1-3 TRBV18 . . TGTGCCAGCTCACCCCTCAACGGGCAGGGTAGCACTGGAAACACCATATATTTT CASSPLNGQGSTGNTIYF
TRBJ1-5 TRBV29-1 . . TGCAGCGTTGATTCAGGGTCTGGTCAGCCCCAGCATTTT CSVDSGSGQPQHF
TRBJ1-2 TRBV3-1/TRBV3-2 . TRBD1 TGTGCCAGCAGCCAACTGGGACAGGGGGGGTTTGGCTACACCTTC CASSQLGQGGFGYTF
TRBJ2-3 TRBV5-1 . TRBD1 TGCGCCAGTTTTTCCGGGACAGGGAGGTCAGATACGCAGTATTTT CASFSGTGRSDTQYF
TRBJ1-4 TRBV5-1 . . TGCGCCAGCAGCTTGGCGGTCTCGGAGGAAAAACTGTTTTTT CASSLAVSEEKLFF
TRBJ1-1 TRBV27 . . TGTGCCAGCAGTTTATCCAAATCAAACACTGAAGCTTTCTTT CASSLSKSNTEAFF
TRBJ2-1 TRBV24-1 . TRBD1 TGTGCCACCAGTCCGGGACAGGGGTATGAGCAGTTCTTC CATSPGQGYEQFF
TRBJ2-2 TRBV27 . TRBD1 TGTGCCAGCAGTCTCACAGGGGGAATGCGGACCGGGGAGCTGTTTTTT CASSLTGGMRTGELFF
TRBJ2-7 TRBV5-4 . . TGTGCCAGCAGCTTTAGCTCCTACGAGCAGTACTTC CASSFSSYEQYF
TRBJ2-7 TRBV6-1 . . TGTGCCAGCAGTGATCGGGATTACTCCTACGAGCAGTACTTC CASSDRDYSYEQYF
TRBJ2-3 TRBV6-1 . TRBD1 TGTGCCAGCAGTGAAGGGACAGGGAGGGATACGCAGTATTTT CASSEGTGRDTQYF
TRBJ1-2 TRBV5-1 few . TGCGCCAGCAGCGGCGGGGGTGGCTACACCTTC CASSGGGGYTF
TRBJ2-7 TRBV7-2 . . TGTGCCAGCAGCTATATACCCCTTCCCGAGCAGTACTTC CASSYIPLPEQYF
TRBJ1-2 TRBV6-4 . . TGTGCCAGCAGTGACTGGGCAGGAGGGGGCTACACCTTC CASSDWAGGGYTF
TRBJ2-7 TRBV9 . TRBD1 TGTGCCAGCAGCGCTACGGGACAGGGCTACGAGCAGTACTTC CASSATGQGYEQYF